The next 26 T cell receptor beta chains were all read from a single sample in a study of CD8+CD57+ T cells in acquired aplastic anemia. CDR3 and TCR beta VDJ profiling relied on genomic DNA as the template. TCRdb analysed the reads with MiXCR anew, one entry per CDR3 protein. The data contain 200,000 to 250,000 distinct CDR3 sequences, around 50% of them singletons. The sequenced patients had an expansion of CD8+CD57+ cells seen by flow cytometry. What was sequenced was sorted CD4+, CD8+, or CD8+CD57+ T cells (not recorded which) from PBMCs. The source is a human donor with aplastic anemia.

This clonotype was seen only a few times. V usage is TRBV18 and J usage is TRBJ2-7; D is undetermined. The CDR3 has 15 residues. Trimming left V 0 bases short and J 2 bases short, with 11 bases between. Germline V lookup: CDR1 KGHSH, CDR2 LQKENI. The CDR3 sequence is CASSPPAQAAYEQYF. CDR3 nucleotide sequence: TGTGCCAGCTCACCACCCGCCCAGGCAGCCTACGAGCAGTACTTC.

Of note for this clonotype: A much larger clone lies a single base off, so this may be a read error. This chain links TRBV6-2 or TRBV6-3 with TRBJ1-1; D is uncertain. Per the germline V gene, CDR1 is MNHEY and CDR2 is SVGEGT. This CDR3 has 11 residues. The CDR3 region is CASRKVTEALF. CDR3 nucleotide sequence: TGTGCCAGCAGGAAGGTCACTGAAGCTCTCTTT.

This chain links TRBV2 with TRBJ1-2; D is perhaps TRBD1 (5 bases). The CDR3 is 14 residues long. Looked up from germline, CDR1 is SNHLY and CDR2 is FYNNEI. V lost 7 bases and J lost 5, with 17 bases in between. The chain's CDR3 is CASKEGRQLYGYTF. CDR3 in DNA: TGTGCCAGCAAGGAGGGCAGACAGCTTTATGGCTACACCTTC.

The CDR3 region has the DNA TGCAGTGCCCCTCGACAGGGGGCCCACGAGCAGTACTTC. Its translation: CSAPRQGAHEQYF. The chain links TRBV20-1 to TRBJ2-7; 10 bases align to TRBD1. V lost 6 bases and J lost 5; bases outside the gene matches: 7. CDR1 and CDR2 from the germline V gene are DFQATT and SNEGSKA (reference sequence). This CDR3 comprises 13 residues.

This chain uses TRBV15 with TRBJ2-1, with no clear D. CDR1 LNHNV and CDR2 YYDKDF come from the germline V gene (reference sequence). Trimming took 3 bases from V and 6 from J, leaving 12 bases between them. This CDR3 spans 14 amino acids. The CDR3 loop is CATSSSPVSNEQFF. The CDR3 DNA follows: TGTGCCACCAGCAGTTCCCCAGTATCCAATGAGCAGTTCTTC.

About this clonotype itself: One junction end disagrees with the germline gene, perhaps due to a read error. The rearrangement links TRBV18 to TRBJ2-7, with a possible D match to TRBD2 (5 bases). This CDR3 comprises 12 residues. Per the germline V gene, CDR1 is KGHSH and CDR2 is LQKENI. CDR3 amino acids: CASSTNAYEQCF. The CDR3 nucleotides are TGTGCCAGCTCGACTAACGCCTACGAGCAGTGCTTC.

The table lists this clonotype with a count of one. Mismatch with germline at one junction end may stem from a read error. The chain uses TRBV11-3 and TRBJ1-1; TRBD1 agrees at 7 bases. The length of the CDR3 is 15 residues. Germline assignment: CDR1 SGHNT and CDR2 YENEEA. The CDR3 DNA sequence: TGTGCCGGCAGCTTAGATCTGACAGGGAACACTGAAGCTTCCTTT. This sequence encodes CAGSLDLTGNTEASF.

On this clonotype itself: Just one base apart from a much larger clone, this may be a read error. The chain carries TRBV7-3 and TRBJ1-2; a weak D match, TRBD1 (6 bases). Germline V lookup: CDR1 SGHTA, CDR2 FQGTGA. The CDR3 has 14 amino acids. CDR3 nucleotide sequence: TGCGCCAGCAGCTCCACTACAGGGAGCTATGGCTACACCTTC. Translated, it gives CASSSTTGSYGYTF.

In this sample, this clonotype turned up many times. The chain combines TRBV19 with TRBJ2-3; D is unresolved. Germline CDR1 is LNHDA and CDR2 is SQIVND (reference sequence). V gave up 6 bases and J gave up 0 bases, with 7 bases separating them. This CDR3 region has 13 residues. The CDR3 here is CASRRASTDTQYF. Here the CDR3 DNA reads TGTGCCAGTAGAAGGGCTAGCACAGATACGCAGTATTTT.

The chain links TRBV7-9 to TRBJ1-5; TRBD1 is a possible D gene (6 bases). Germline V lookup: CDR1 SEHNR, CDR2 FQNEAQ (reference sequence). Deletions cut 5 bases from V and 0 bases from J, with 23 bases between. The CDR3 has 19 residues. The CDR3 DNA reads TGTGCCAGCAGCGTAGGCGGTCTTCGGCAGGGGACTAGCAATCAGCCCCAGCATTTT. Its protein product is CASSVGGLRQGTSNQPQHF.

J is TRBJ2-3 and V is TRBV5-1, with 8 bases lining up with TRBD1. Germline CDR1 SGHRS, CDR2 YFSETQ. Trimming took 3 bases from V and 4 from J; bases not matched to a gene: 13. The CDR3 totals 17 residues. Here the CDR3 DNA reads TGCGCCAGCAGCTCTAACCTGGCAGGGGGCAAGGCAGATACGCAGTATTTT. Its protein is CASSSNLAGGKADTQYF.

This clonotype was found many times. V is TRBV9 and J is TRBJ1-1, with unresolved D. The V end was cut by 4 bases, the J end by 1 base, with 8 bases between. The CDR3 length is 13 residues. Germline lookup yields CDR1 SGDLS and CDR2 YYNGEE. For the CDR3, the DNA is TGTGCCAGCAGCCCTCGGACGAACACTGAAGCTTTCTTT. Translating it yields CASSPRTNTEAFF.

The chain has TRBV2 and TRBJ1-2; 9 positions match TRBD1. The CDR3 totals 16 residues. The V gene's germline CDR1 is SNHLY and CDR2 FYNNEI. V was pared by 2 bases and J by 7 bases, with 11 bases of the junction left unmatched. CDR3 protein: CASSEMGQGANFGYTF. The CDR3 region has the DNA TGTGCCAGCAGTGAAATGGGACAGGGTGCCAATTTTGGCTACACCTTC.

Details on this clonotype: A much bigger clone sits one base away, suggesting this may be a read error. The chain joins TRBV19 to TRBJ2-5, with a tentative D call TRBD1 (5 bases). Germline V gene sequence: CDR1 LNHDA, CDR2 SQIVND (reference sequence). This CDR3 has 12 residues. V was shortened by 9 bases and J by 5 bases, with 13 bases between the two germline ends. The CDR3, as DNA: TGTGCCAGCAGTTCCCCAGGGGAGACCCAGTACTTC. It specifies CASSSPGETQYF.

This clonotype was counted a single time. The gene calls are TRBV9 and TRBJ1-2, with D perhaps TRBD1 (5 bases). Trimming removed 4 bases at V and 12 bases at J, with 13 bases between. Germline assignment: CDR1 SGDLS and CDR2 YYNGEE. The CDR3 has 11 amino acids. The CDR3: CASSLGLLHTF. The DNA for the CDR3 is TGTGCCAGCAGCCTGGGACTTTTACACACCTTC.

There are many counts of this clonotype. The chain links TRBV6-6 to TRBJ1-6; no clear D gene. CDR3 length: 16 amino acids. The germline V gene encodes CDR1 MNHNY and CDR2 SVGAGI (reference sequence). V lost 4 bases and J 1 base, leaving 11 bases between the germline ends. This chain's CDR3 is CASSSTKGSYNSPLHF. In nucleotides, the CDR3 is TGTGCCAGCAGTTCCACAAAGGGTTCCTATAATTCACCCCTCCACTTT.

The sample holds one count of this clonotype. The chain carries TRBV6-5 and TRBJ1-2; 7 nucleotides line up with TRBD1. Unmatched junction bases numbered 3, after V lost 5 bases and J lost 0 bases. The CDR3 has 14 residues. Germline-derived CDR1 and CDR2 are MNHEY and SVGAGI. The CDR3, as DNA: TGTGCCAGCAGTGTAGGACAGGCTAACTATGGCTACACCTTC. Translation gives CASSVGQANYGYTF.

As for this clonotype: Lacking the conserved final phenylalanine or tryptophan, this CDR3 likely reflects a read error. This chain uses TRBV12-3 or TRBV12-4 with TRBJ1-5; D unclear. The V end was cut by 7 bases, the J end by 4 bases, with 8 bases between. CDR3 size: 12 residues. In nucleotides, the CDR3 is TGTGCCAGCACCCCGGGGAATCAGCCCCAGCATTAT. It translates to CASTPGNQPQHY.

This rearrangement joins TRBV10-3 to TRBJ2-7; TRBD1 might be the D (6 bases). V was clipped by 5 bases and J by 7 bases, with 9 bases between them. The CDR3 extends over 11 amino acids. Germline values: CDR1 ENHRY, CDR2 SYGVKD. The CDR3 nucleotides are TGTGCCATCAGTAAAGGACAGGAGCAGTACTTC. Protein sequence: CAISKGQEQYF.

This clonotype was seen repeatedly, ten times or more. V is TRBV6-1 and J is TRBJ2-7, with 10 bases lining up with TRBD2. Germline CDR1 is MNHNS and CDR2 is SASEGT. J gave up 6 bases and V 8 bases, and 7 bases lay outside the gene matches. The CDR3 spans 13 residues. DNA of the CDR3: TGTGCCAGCCGACTAGCGGGTTCCGGCGAGCAGTACTTC. Translation gives CASRLAGSGEQYF.

CDR3 in DNA: TGTGCCAGCAGCCCGCCGAGTAGCTCCTACAATGAGCAGTTCTTC. Translating it yields CASSPPSSSYNEQFF. The J gene is TRBJ2-1, the V gene TRBV4-2; D is ambiguous. The CDR3 length is 15 residues. The germline V gene encodes CDR1 LGHNA and CDR2 YNFKEQ. V was shortened by 4 bases and J by 0 bases, with 10 bases between the two germline ends.

This clonotype showed up many times. This sequence joins TRBV19 and TRBJ2-7; 12 positions match TRBD1. Trimming removed 6 bases from V and 5 bases from J; junction bases left unmatched: 5. Germline CDR1 reads LNHDA; CDR2 reads SQIVND (reference sequence). CDR3 length: 14 amino acids. The chain's CDR3 is CASRDGDRGHEQYF. CDR3 in DNA: TGTGCCAGTAGGGATGGGGACAGGGGGCACGAGCAGTACTTC.

Remarks on this clonotype: Possible read error: a much larger clone is one base away. The chain joins TRBV5-1 to TRBJ2-1; D call uncertain. In germline, CDR1 is SGHRS, CDR2 YFSETQ. The CDR3 runs to 14 residues. CDR3: CAGSSSGSNNEQFF. The CDR3 DNA follows: TGCGCCGGCAGCTCGTCGGGTAGTAACAATGAGCAGTTCTTC.

There are many counts of this clonotype. This chain joins TRBV9 and TRBJ2-3; perhaps TRBD2 as D (6 bases). Germline V CDR1 and CDR2: SGDLS, YYNGEE. The V end lost 4 bases, the J end lost 2 bases, and 14 bases lay between the germline ends. This CDR3 spans 15 amino acids. The DNA for the CDR3 is TGTGCCAGCAGCCTGGGGGGACCATCCACAGATACGCAGTATTTT. The encoded protein is CASSLGGPSTDTQYF.

This clonotype has a count of ten or more. The chain employs TRBV20-1 and TRBJ1-2; maybe TRBD1 (5 bases). Trimming cost V 2 bases and J 4 bases, with 8 bases left between them. Germline loops: CDR1 DFQATT, CDR2 SNEGSKA (reference sequence). The CDR3 extends over 12 amino acids. The CDR3 region has the DNA TGCAGTGCTAGACAGGGTACCTATGGCTACACCTTC. Residues: CSARQGTYGYTF.

This clonotype was seen a few times. Here the CDR3 DNA reads TGTGCCAGCAAAAGGGACTCCACTAGCAATCAGCCCCAGCATTTT. Protein: CASKRDSTSNQPQHF. The chain employs TRBV6-5 and TRBJ1-5; maybe TRBD1 (5 bases). The germline CDR1 and CDR2 sequences are MNHEY and SVGAGI. This CDR3 is 15 amino acids long. Between the trimmed V and J ends, which lost 7 bases and 0 bases, there was a span of 13 bases.